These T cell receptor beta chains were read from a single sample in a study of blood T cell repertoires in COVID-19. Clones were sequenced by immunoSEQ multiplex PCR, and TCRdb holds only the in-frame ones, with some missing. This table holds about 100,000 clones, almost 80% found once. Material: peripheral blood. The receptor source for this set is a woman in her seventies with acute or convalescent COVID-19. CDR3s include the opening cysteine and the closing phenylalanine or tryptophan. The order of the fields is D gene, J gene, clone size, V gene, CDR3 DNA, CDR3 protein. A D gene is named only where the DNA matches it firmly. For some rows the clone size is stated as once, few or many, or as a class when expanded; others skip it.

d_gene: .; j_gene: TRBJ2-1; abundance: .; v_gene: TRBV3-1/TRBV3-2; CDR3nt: TGTGCCAGCAGCCAAGTTATACAGTTGTACAATGAGCAGTTCTTC; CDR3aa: CASSQVIQLYNEQFF
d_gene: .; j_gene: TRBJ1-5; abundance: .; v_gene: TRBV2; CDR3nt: TGTGCCAGCAGGCTAAACAGGTTTGGTCAGCCCCAGCATTTT; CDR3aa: CASRLNRFGQPQHF
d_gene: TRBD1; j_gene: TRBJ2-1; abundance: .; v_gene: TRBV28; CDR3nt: TGTGCCAGCAGCCCCGACAGGGACAATGAGCAGTTCTTC; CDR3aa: CASSPDRDNEQFF
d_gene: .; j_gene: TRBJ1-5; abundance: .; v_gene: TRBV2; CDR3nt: TGTGCCAGCACGCTTTCCCAGGGGATCAATCAGCCCCAGCATTTT; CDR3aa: CASTLSQGINQPQHF
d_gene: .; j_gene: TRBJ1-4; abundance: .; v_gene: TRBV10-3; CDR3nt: TGTGCCATCAGTGACTCCGCGGGGGGGAGGGGTAATGAAAAACTGTTTTTT; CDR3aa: CAISDSAGGRGNEKLFF
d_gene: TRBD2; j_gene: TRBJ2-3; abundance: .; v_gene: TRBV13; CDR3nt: TGTGCCAGCAGCTTAGGCCGGGGGGGAACAGATACGCAGTATTTT; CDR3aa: CASSLGRGGTDTQYF
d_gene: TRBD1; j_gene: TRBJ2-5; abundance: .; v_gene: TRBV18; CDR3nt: TGTGCCAGCTCACCAATACAGGGGGCTGGGACCCAGTACTTC; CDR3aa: CASSPIQGAGTQYF
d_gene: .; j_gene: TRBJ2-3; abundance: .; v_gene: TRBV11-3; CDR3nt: TGTGCCAGCAGCCCGGGGAACCTGGGGGATACGCAGTATTTT; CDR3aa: CASSPGNLGDTQYF
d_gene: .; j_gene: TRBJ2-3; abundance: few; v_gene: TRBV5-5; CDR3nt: TGTGCCAGCAGCTTACTGCAGGTGGATACGCAGTATTTT; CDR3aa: CASSLLQVDTQYF
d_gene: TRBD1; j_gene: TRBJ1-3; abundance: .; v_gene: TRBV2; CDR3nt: TGTGCCATACCCGACAGGGTTGGAAACACCATATATTTT; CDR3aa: CAIPDRVGNTIYF
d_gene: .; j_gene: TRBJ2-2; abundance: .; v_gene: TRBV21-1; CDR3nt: TGTGCCAGCAGCAAAGCCAGAGCGGGGGGTCGCACCGGGGAGCTGTTTTTT; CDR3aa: CASSKARAGGRTGELFF
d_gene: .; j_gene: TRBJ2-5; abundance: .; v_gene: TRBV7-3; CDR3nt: TGTGCCAGCAGCTCCGCGGCGGGACAGCAAGAGACCCAGTACTTC; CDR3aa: CASSSAAGQQETQYF
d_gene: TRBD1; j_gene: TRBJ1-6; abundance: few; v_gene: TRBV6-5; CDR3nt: TGTGCCAGCAGCCCGGGACAGAATTCACCCCTCCACTTT; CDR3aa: CASSPGQNSPLHF